Sequencing of this TCR beta chain was carried out in a study of T cells expressing NK-cell markers (TCRdb year 2020). Concerning the study at large: In sorted CD3+CD56+NKG2C+, CD3+CD56+NKG2C- and CD3+CD56-NKG2C+ T-cell subsets from about 8 donors, TCR beta-chain repertoires were profiled. Among the eight sequenced donors, only one was HCMV-seronegative, while the other seven were HCMV-seropositive. All eight donors whose samples were sequenced were randomly selected healthy volunteers, three of them men and five women. Illumina HiSeq 2000/2500, MiSeq or NextSeq was used to sequence libraries as 2 x 150 bp reads.

CDR1 and CDR2 are drawn from the germline V gene: LGHNA, YSLEER. From the cysteine through the phenylalanine, the CDR3 covers 16 amino acids. No coding sequence is recorded. The sequencer listed for this sample is Illumina HiSeq 2000. TCR beta cDNA libraries were made by 5'RACE template switching that added a universal primer site and unique molecular identifiers. cDNA synthesis was primed from the TCR beta constant segment, followed by two successive PCR amplification steps. The study's processing was this. MIGEC handled demultiplexing of the reads and grouping by UMI, while MiTCR was used to assemble and quantify clonotypes. To remove erroneous sequences, TCR cDNA sequences were retained only when supported by two or more reads. The tcR package was used for downstream repertoire analysis, and clonotypes were matched between fractions using CDR3 nucleotide sequence together with V segment. VDJmatch was used to annotate antigen specificity against VDJdb, with one amino acid substitution in CDR3 allowed. Once TCRdb had reprocessed the reads, it stored one entry per CDR3 protein sequence and supplied no DNA. The V and J calls reflect TCRdb's pipeline rather than the authors' work. This sample's table lists a few hundred thousand distinct CDR3 sequences. In total, the top ten clones hold around 4% of the sample.

Broad study findings and their caveats: Whether the expanded NKG2C-expressing T cell clones were specific for HCMV antigens remained unclear. For six donors, the dominant CD3+CD56+NKG2C+ clonotypes were among the top 10 CD8+ clonotypes and accounted for 1.0-7.0% of CD8+ T cells. Those dominant clonotypes were again the most abundant among CD3+CD56-NKG2C+ cells in a few donors, at roughly 25-60.1%.

A commercial ELISA kit detecting HCMV-specific IgG in serum was used to determine HCMV serostatus. Ficoll density gradient centrifugation was used to isolate peripheral blood mononuclear cells from blood. To note about this clonotype: This clone's antigen is unknown.

This clonotype was obtained from a young man in good health. Donor details come from another sample of the same person, matched by shared clones. The rearranged segments are TRBV4-3 and TRBJ2-3; TCRdb calls TRBD1, which cannot be checked without DNA. The sequenced sample consisted of blood T cells: a sorted CD56 or NKG2C T cell subset, CD4+ or CD8+ T cells, or bulk PBMC T cells (not recorded which). CDR3 reads: CASSQRPGLASDTQYF.